These 30 T cell receptor beta chains originate from one sample sequenced in a study of a mutant IDH1 vaccine in newly diagnosed glioma. The time point: week 35, safety follow-up. Every single dose of the vaccine, 300 ug of mutant IDH1 20-mer peptide, came with topical imiquimod. No antigens are known for them. Repertoires were generated with immunoSEQ multiplex PCR, while TCRdb's copy carries only in-frame clones and drops some. Of about 69,000 clones detected, around nine tenths appear once; the ten largest clones hold 1.5% to 2.5%. Sequencing was performed on PBMCs, taken from a glioma patient whose treatment included an IDH1 peptide vaccine. Receptors were obtained from a man under 40 with glioma.

This clone was seen only once. In the same sample, other DNA sequences code for this CDR3. This sequence joins TRBV7-2 and TRBJ2-2, with D perhaps being TRBD1 or TRBD2 (6 bases each). Trimming left V 2 bases short and J 6 bases short, with 10 bases between. The CDR3 has 14 amino acids. Germline CDR1 is SGHTA and CDR2 is FQGNSA. Here the CDR3 reads CASSLMGGPGELFF. In DNA form, the CDR3 reads TGTGCCAGCAGCTTAATGGGGGGCCCCGGGGAGCTGTTTTTT. Full variable domain (outside the CDR3, taken from reference TRBV7-2 and TRBJ2-2): GAGVSQSPSNKVTEKGKDVELRCDPISGHTALYWYRQSLGQGLEFLIYFQGNSAPDKSGLPSDRFSAERTGGSVSTLTIQRTQQEDSAVYLCASSLMGGPGELFFGEGSRLTVL.

The rearrangement uses TRBV7-9 and TRBJ1-2; D uncertain. CDR3 size: 15 residues. V lost 3 bases to trimming and J lost 7 bases, with 18 bases between them. CDR1 and CDR2 from the germline V gene are SEHNR and FQNEAQ (reference sequence). CDR3 sequence (DNA): TGTGCCAGCAGCTTTAGCGGGAGGGCCGTTCCTGGCTACACCTTC. Encoded protein: CASSFSGRAVPGYTF.

The chain uses TRBV18 and TRBJ2-3; 11 nucleotides match TRBD2. The CDR3 spans 20 residues. V shed 4 bases and J 2 bases; nucleotides not matched to a gene: 17. CDR1 is KGHSH and CDR2 is LQKENI in the germline V gene. The CDR3 is CASSHPGLAGVIGDTDTQYF. CDR3 in DNA: TGTGCCAGCTCACACCCCGGACTAGCGGGCGTGATAGGGGACACAGATACGCAGTATTTT.

The chain combines TRBV4-2 with TRBJ1-4; D is ambiguous. In germline, CDR1 is LGHNA, CDR2 YNFKEQ. This CDR3 region has 14 residues. The V gene lost 4 bases and the J gene lost 4 bases, with 10 bases spanning the gap. Here the CDR3 reads CASSPTGNNEKLFF. CDR3 DNA: TGTGCCAGCAGCCCGACCGGGAATAATGAAAAACTGTTTTTT.

A few counts support this clone. The chain has TRBV9 and TRBJ2-2; TRBD2 aligns across 7 bases. Germline V CDR1 and CDR2: SGDLS, YYNGEE. The J segment lost 0 bases and the V segment lost 6 bases, leaving 11 bases of the junction unmatched. This CDR3 has 17 amino acids. The CDR3, as DNA: TGTGCCAGCACCACGTCGGGGAGCGGGGCGAACACCGGGGAGCTGTTTTTT. It yields the protein CASTTSGSGANTGELFF. Together with reference TRBV9 and TRBJ2-2, the CDR3 gives the full variable domain: DSGVTQTPKHLITATGQRVTLRCSPRSGDLSVYWYQQSLDQGLQFLIQYYNGEERAKGNILERFSAQQFPDLHSELNLSSLELGDSALYFCASTTSGSGANTGELFFGEGSRLTVL.

V usage is TRBV10-3 and J usage is TRBJ2-7, with D possibly TRBD2 on 6 matching bases. The germline gives CDR1 ENHRY, CDR2 SYGVKD. Trimming removed 0 bases at V and 2 bases at J, with 17 bases between. There are 17 residues in the CDR3. This chain's CDR3 is CAISESKEGGIAYEQYF. CDR3 DNA: TGTGCCATCAGTGAGTCGAAGGAGGGCGGCATTGCCTACGAGCAGTACTTC.

V and J are TRBV15 and TRBJ2-5; a weak D match, TRBD1 (6 bases). The J call could be wrong; TRBJ2-7 is a better fit for the DNA end. CDR3 length equals 15 residues. Germline V lookup: CDR1 LNHNV, CDR2 YYDKDF (reference sequence). CDR3 coding DNA: TGTGCCACCAGCAGAGACAGGGGTAATTCGTACGAGCAGTACTTC. The encoded protein is CATSRDRGNSYEQYF.

V is TRBV7-3 and J is TRBJ2-2; D remains ambiguous. The germline gives CDR1 SGHTA, CDR2 FQGTGA. The CDR3 loop spans 13 amino acids. V was trimmed by 5 bases and J by 6 bases, leaving 10 bases between them. The CDR3 reads CASSPLSAGELFF. The CDR3 DNA sequence: TGTGCCAGCAGCCCTCTCTCCGCCGGGGAGCTGTTTTTT.

The genes are TRBV5-4 and TRBJ1-1; TRBD1 might be the D (6 bases). This CDR3 has 14 amino acids. The V gene's germline CDR1 is SGHNT and CDR2 YYREEE (reference sequence). The germline V and J ends were trimmed by 1 base and 4 bases, with 11 bases remaining between them. As DNA, the CDR3 is TGTGCCAGCAGCTTGTATGGGGGGGCCACTGAAGCTTTCTTT. Translation: CASSLYGGATEAFF.

The chain carries TRBV9 and TRBJ1-2; TRBD1 matches 8 bases. The CDR3 is 13 amino acids. Germline loops: CDR1 SGDLS, CDR2 YYNGEE. V dropped 4 bases and J dropped 7; count of bases not matched to a gene: 6. Written as DNA, the CDR3 is TGTGCCAGCAGCCCGCAGGGGGCTGCTGGCTACACCTTC. As protein: CASSPQGAAGYTF.

The chain's CDR3 is CASSDSEDTQYF. In DNA form, the CDR3 reads TGTGCCAGCAGTGACTCCGAGGATACGCAGTATTTT. V is TRBV6-4 and J is TRBJ2-3; no firm D call. The CDR3 spans 12 residues. V lost 0 bases to trimming and J lost 6 bases, with 4 bases between them. CDR1 and CDR2 (germline): MRHNA, SNTAGT.

This clone has only one observation. This chain uses TRBV9 with TRBJ2-6; 10 nucleotides line up with TRBD2. The CDR3 covers 19 residues. Trimming cost V 3 bases and J 2 bases; bases outside gene matches: 11. The germline V gene has CDR1 SGDLS and CDR2 YYNGEE. CDR3 DNA sequence: TGTGCCAGCAGCGAAAGAGGTGGGACTAGCGTAGCTGGGGCCAACGTCCTGACTTTC. This gives the protein CASSERGGTSVAGANVLTF.

This chain connects TRBV9 to TRBJ1-1; possible D gene TRBD1, 5 bases. The CDR3 is 16 amino acids. Looked up from germline, CDR1 is SGDLS and CDR2 is YYNGEE. V lost 6 bases and J lost 1, with 19 bases in between. CDR3 loop: CASTGGKGRRNTEAFF. The CDR3, as DNA: TGTGCCAGCACCGGGGGAAAGGGACGGAGGAACACTGAAGCTTTCTTT.

The chain links TRBV14 to TRBJ2-7, with D possibly being TRBD2 (6 bases). Trimming removed 1 base at V and 0 bases at J, with 16 bases between. CDR1 SGHDN and CDR2 FVKESK come from the germline V gene. This CDR3 region has 17 residues. CDR3 residues: CASSQGLEGFLSYEQYF. In DNA form, the CDR3 reads TGTGCCAGCAGCCAAGGGTTGGAGGGGTTCCTCTCCTACGAGCAGTACTTC.

The CDR3 sequence is CASSNTDKENTEAFF. CDR3 coding DNA: TGCGCCAGCAGCAATACTGACAAGGAAAACACTGAAGCTTTCTTT. The chain employs TRBV5-1 and TRBJ1-1; D remains unclear. Trimming pared 4 bases from V and 2 bases from J, leaving 15 bases between. Germline CDR1 and CDR2: SGHRS and YFSETQ. CDR3 length: 15 amino acids.

This clone was seen a few times. Within the sample, other DNA sequences also encode this same CDR3. V usage is TRBV10-3 and J usage is TRBJ2-2, with D possibly matching TRBD2 (5 bases). The germline V and J ends were trimmed by 6 bases and 7 bases, with 15 bases remaining between them. The CDR3 totals 14 residues. Germline V gives CDR1 ENHRY, CDR2 SYGVKD. The CDR3 loop is CAIRAQLEGGELFF. For the CDR3, the DNA is TGTGCCATCAGAGCCCAATTAGAGGGCGGGGAGCTGTTTTTT.

CDR3 protein: CASSPRLAGVEQYF. The CDR3 DNA reads TGCGCCAGCAGCCCCCGACTAGCGGGAGTCGAGCAGTACTTC. The chain carries TRBV5-1 and TRBJ2-7; 12 positions match TRBD2. The germline gives CDR1 SGHRS, CDR2 YFSETQ. Trimming removed 4 bases from V and 6 bases from J; junction bases left unmatched: 5. The CDR3 runs to 14 residues.

The V gene is TRBV10-3, the J gene TRBJ1-1; D is perhaps TRBD1 (5 bases). CDR1 ENHRY and CDR2 SYGVKD come from the germline V gene. The CDR3 is made up of 13 amino acids. The germline V and J ends were trimmed by 10 bases and 1 base, with 13 bases remaining between them. In nucleotides, the CDR3 is TGTGCCACCGCCGTTGGGGGGAACACTGAAGCTTTCTTT. Its translation is CATAVGGNTEAFF.

This chain links TRBV19 with TRBJ1-5; TRBD1 aligns across 9 bases. Germline CDR1 and CDR2: LNHDA and SQIVND (reference sequence). V was pared by 9 bases and J by 7 bases, with 7 bases of the junction left unmatched. This CDR3 has 13 residues. CDR3 DNA sequence: TGTGCCAGCACCACAGGGGGCAGACAGCCCCAGCATTTT. Encoded protein: CASTTGGRQPQHF.

The chain uses TRBV6-1 and TRBJ2-7, with TRBD1 identical over 9 bases. Per germline, CDR1 MNHNS and CDR2 SASEGT. There are 14 residues in the CDR3. V dropped 5 bases and J dropped 6; count of bases not matched to a gene: 8. CDR3 protein: CASSLPGTGSEQYF. DNA of the CDR3: TGTGCCAGCAGTCTCCCCGGGACAGGGAGCGAGCAGTACTTC.

This chain links TRBV9 with TRBJ2-2; 7 bases line up with TRBD2. The CDR3 has 17 residues. Germline lookup yields CDR1 SGDLS and CDR2 YYNGEE. The V segment lost 3 bases and the J segment 6 bases; nucleotides outside the gene matches: 14. The CDR3 DNA sequence: TGTGCCAGCAGCGCCTTAACGGGCGGGAGAACGGCCGGGGAGCTGTTTTTT. It translates to CASSALTGGRTAGELFF.

The V call is TRBV6-5, the J call TRBJ1-1; the match to TRBD1 covers 7 bases. Germline V gene sequence: CDR1 MNHEY, CDR2 SVGAGI. The CDR3 covers 14 residues. Trimming removed 6 bases from V and 8 bases from J; junction bases left unmatched: 12. CDR3 in amino acids: CASSQFPGQAEAFF. CDR3 coding DNA: TGTGCCAGCAGCCAATTCCCCGGACAGGCGGAAGCTTTCTTT.

This chain connects TRBV7-2 to TRBJ2-2; D is unclear. The V gene lost 3 bases and the J gene lost 6 bases, with 11 bases spanning the gap. The germline V gene has CDR1 SGHTA and CDR2 FQGNSA. The length of the CDR3 is 14 residues. Here the CDR3 DNA reads TGTGCCAGCAGCTTCAGGACCCTCGCCGGGGAGCTGTTTTTT. This codes for CASSFRTLAGELFF. Looking up the rest from reference TRBV7-2 and TRBJ2-2 gives the full variable domain: GAGVSQSPSNKVTEKGKDVELRCDPISGHTALYWYRQSLGQGLEFLIYFQGNSAPDKSGLPSDRFSAERTGGSVSTLTIQRTQQEDSAVYLCASSFRTLAGELFFGEGSRLTVL.

This sequence joins TRBV9 and TRBJ2-5; D perhaps matches TRBD2 (6 bases). Looked up from germline, CDR1 is SGDLS and CDR2 is YYNGEE. This CDR3 region has 15 residues. The V and J ends lost 4 bases and 1 base respectively, with 14 bases between them. Here the CDR3 reads CASSPSGRPQETQYF. CDR3 bases: TGTGCCAGCAGCCCGAGTGGGAGGCCCCAAGAGACCCAGTACTTC.

J is TRBJ2-7 and V is TRBV5-6, with a possible D match to TRBD1 (5 bases). CDR3 length: 14 residues. The germline gives CDR1 SGHDT, CDR2 YYEEEE. Trimming removed 0 bases at V and 0 bases at J, with 7 bases between. CDR3: CASSLDRSSYEQYF. CDR3 DNA sequence: TGTGCCAGCAGCTTGGACAGGAGCTCCTACGAGCAGTACTTC.

The rearrangement links TRBV4-3 to TRBJ2-1, with D possibly matching TRBD1 (5 bases). Germline V gives CDR1 LGHNA, CDR2 YSLEER. This CDR3 is 12 amino acids long. Trimming removed 4 bases from V and 4 bases from J, with 5 bases in between. The CDR3 sequence: CASSPGYNEQFF. The CDR3 DNA sequence: TGCGCCAGCAGCCCAGGGTACAATGAGCAGTTCTTC.

The chain uses TRBV28 and TRBJ1-2, with D unresolved. With 5 bases removed from V and 0 bases from J, the gap between germline ends came to 4 bases. The CDR3 is 12 residues long. Per germline, CDR1 MDHEN and CDR2 SYDVKM. This chain's CDR3 is CASSLANYGYTF. The CDR3 DNA follows: TGTGCCAGCAGTCTGGCTAACTATGGCTACACCTTC.

The chain couples TRBV2 to TRBJ2-5; possible D gene TRBD1, 6 bases. The CDR3 length is 14 residues. Germline assignment: CDR1 SNHLY and CDR2 FYNNEI. V was shortened by 1 base and J by 2 bases, with 8 bases between the two germline ends. Here the CDR3 reads CASSEGGTQETQYF. In DNA, the CDR3 is TGTGCCAGCAGTGAAGGGGGGACACAAGAGACCCAGTACTTC.

This sequence joins TRBV6-5 and TRBJ1-2; D gene uncertain. CDR3 length equals 13 residues. The germline V gene has CDR1 MNHEY and CDR2 SVGAGI. The V end lost 5 bases, the J end lost 3 bases, and 10 bases lay between the germline ends. The CDR3 nucleotides read TGTGCCAGCAGTGCCAACAAGGACTATGGCTACACCTTC. Translated, it gives CASSANKDYGYTF.

Turning to this clone: This sample also contains other DNA sequences that code for the same CDR3. The chain links TRBV5-1 to TRBJ1-4; TRBD1 matches 8 bases. This CDR3 region has 14 residues. From germline, CDR1 is SGHRS and CDR2 YFSETQ. V trimming: 5 bases; J trimming: 8 bases; junction bases outside the gene matches: 8. The CDR3 region is CASRPDRGREKLFF. The CDR3, as DNA: TGCGCCAGCAGACCAGACAGGGGACGGGAAAAACTGTTTTTT.